One sample yielded the 15 T cell receptor beta chains listed below, sequenced in a study of cytomegalovirus exposure and HLA in healthy donors. It was with 60 Vbeta and 13 Jbeta primers that the PCR ran. TCRdb keeps only in-frame clones here, not all; method: immunoSEQ multiplex PCR. The sample lists about 190,000 clones, approximately 80% seen once, with 0.65% in the top ten. Material for sequencing was PBMCs. The receptors come from a boy younger than 18 in good health and CMV-seronegative.

The CDR3 nucleotides are TGTGCCAGCAGCTTATTCCTAAGGCGGGGGGGAACCTACAATGAGCAGTTCTTC. This sequence encodes CASSLFLRRGGTYNEQFF. The rearrangement uses TRBV5-6 and TRBJ2-1; the match to TRBD2 covers 9 bases. Trimming removed 2 bases from V and 2 bases from J; junction bases left unmatched: 11. The germline V gene has CDR1 SGHDT and CDR2 YYEEEE. The CDR3 has 18 amino acids.

The chain recombines TRBV27 with TRBJ1-2, with 7 bases fitting TRBD1. The trim removed 5 bases at V and 4 bases at J, leaving 10 bases unmatched. Germline V lookup: CDR1 MNHEY, CDR2 SMNVEV (reference sequence). The CDR3 length is 15 residues. The chain's CDR3 is CASSLQGDRSYGYTF. CDR3 DNA: TGTGCCAGCAGTCTCCAGGGGGACAGAAGCTATGGCTACACCTTC.

The chain recombines TRBV9 with TRBJ1-1, with TRBD1 matching 9 bases. The V and J ends lost 1 base and 4 bases, in that order; junction bases with no gene match: 2. The CDR3 consists of 14 residues. CDR1 is SGDLS and CDR2 is YYNGEE in the germline V gene. CDR3: CASSVLDRGTEAFF. The CDR3 DNA is TGTGCCAGCAGCGTACTGGACAGGGGCACTGAAGCTTTCTTT.

V gene TRBV5-1 combines with J gene TRBJ1-2; D is ambiguous. CDR3 length equals 13 residues. Germline CDR1 and CDR2: SGHRS and YFSETQ. The V end was cut by 1 base, the J end by 6 bases, with 10 bases between. CDR3 nucleotides: TGCGCCAGCAGCTTGCCGTCGAGCGATGGCTACACCTTC. Its translation: CASSLPSSDGYTF.

This sequence joins TRBV25-1 and TRBJ2-1; D is perhaps TRBD1 (6 bases). V was clipped by 0 bases and J by 8 bases, with 17 bases between them. This CDR3 is built from 16 residues. CDR1 and CDR2 (germline): MGHDK, SYGVNS. CDR3 in amino acids: CASSEYWLLEGDEQFF. In nucleotides, the CDR3 is TGTGCCAGCAGTGAATACTGGCTCCTCGAGGGGGATGAGCAGTTCTTC.

The chain combines TRBV6-5 with TRBJ1-3, with TRBD1 matching over 9 bases. CDR3 size: 15 residues. CDR1 is MNHEY and CDR2 is SVGAGI in the germline V gene. V trimming: 5 bases; J trimming: 8 bases; junction bases outside the gene matches: 10. The CDR3 loop is CASSPRDRAWDTIYF. CDR3 coding DNA: TGTGCCAGCAGTCCACGGGACAGGGCCTGGGACACCATATATTTT.

The rearrangement joins TRBV5-8 to TRBJ1-1; TRBD1 aligns across 9 bases. This CDR3 has 13 amino acids. Germline V lookup: CDR1 SGHTS, CDR2 YDEGEE. Unmatched junction bases numbered 4, after V lost 4 bases and J lost 6 bases. For the CDR3, the DNA is TGTGCCAGCAGCCCGGACAGGGGTTCTGAAGCTTTCTTT. Residues: CASSPDRGSEAFF.

This chain joins TRBV15 and TRBJ2-7; D is possibly TRBD2 (6 bases). V was shortened by 0 bases and J by 12 bases, with 27 bases between the two germline ends. The germline V gene encodes CDR1 LNHNV and CDR2 YYDKDF (reference sequence). This CDR3 is 17 amino acids long. CDR3 coding DNA: TGTGCCACCAGCAGAGATCTCGGGTCTGCGAGTCAGGCCGGGAGGTACTTC. Translated, it gives CATSRDLGSASQAGRYF. Based on the CDR3 plus reference TRBV15 and TRBJ2-7, the full variable domain is DAMVIQNPRYQVTQFGKPVTLSCSQTLNHNVMYWYQQKSSQAPKLLFHYYDKDFNNEADTPDNFQSRRPNTSFCFLDIRSPGLGDTAMYLCATSRDLGSASQAGRYFGPGTRLTVT.

The rearrangement joins TRBV2 to TRBJ2-6, with TRBD1 matching over 12 bases. This CDR3 comprises 20 residues. Germline values: CDR1 SNHLY, CDR2 FYNNEI. With 0 bases clipped from V and 3 bases from J, the junction kept 9 bases outside the gene matches. The CDR3 loop reads CASSEAAPGQGAGGANVLTF. The CDR3 coding sequence is TGTGCCAGCAGTGAAGCGGCCCCGGGACAGGGGGCGGGTGGGGCCAACGTCCTGACTTTC.

This clone was observed a few times. CDR3 sequence: CASRGDRGLADTQYF. In DNA, the CDR3 is TGTGCCAGCAGGGGGGACAGGGGATTAGCAGATACGCAGTATTTT. The V call is TRBV2, the J call TRBJ2-3; 10 bases agree with TRBD1. CDR1 and CDR2 from the germline V gene are SNHLY and FYNNEI. The CDR3 has 15 residues. The J segment lost 4 bases and the V segment lost 6 bases, leaving 7 bases of the junction unmatched.

The chain is built from TRBV5-1 and TRBJ2-3, with 8 bases identical to TRBD1. The length of the CDR3 is 15 residues. J lost 5 bases, V lost 0 bases, and 5 bases had no gene match. Germline CDR1 is SGHRS and CDR2 is YFSETQ. Written as DNA, the CDR3 is TGCGCCAGCAGCTTGGGGACAGGGAGCGAAGATACGCAGTATTTT. Translated: CASSLGTGSEDTQYF.

V usage is TRBV4-2 and J usage is TRBJ2-1; TRBD1 is a possible D gene (6 bases). The V gene lost 2 bases and the J gene lost 10 bases, with 18 bases spanning the gap. Germline loops: CDR1 LGHNA, CDR2 YNFKEQ. The CDR3 consists of 15 residues. The CDR3: CASSQSGQGLLEQFF. CDR3 DNA: TGTGCCAGCAGCCAATCTGGGCAGGGGCTATTGGAGCAGTTCTTC.

CDR3 in DNA: TGCGCCAGCAGCCAAGAATTAGTAACGGAGGGCACAGATACGCAGTATTTT. Amino acid sequence: CASSQELVTEGTDTQYF. This chain connects TRBV4-1 to TRBJ2-3, with D maybe TRBD2 (5 bases). Germline CDR1 and CDR2: MGHRA and YSYEKL. This CDR3 region has 17 residues. Trimming shortened V by 0 bases and J by 1 base, and 14 bases separated the two germline ends.

This chain connects TRBV5-1 to TRBJ1-2, with 9 bases identical to TRBD1. CDR1 is SGHRS, CDR2 YFSETQ, per germline. With V trimmed by 4 bases and J by 4 bases, 5 bases remained unmatched. CDR3 size: 14 residues. The CDR3 reads CASSPRQGGYGYTF. The CDR3, as DNA: TGCGCCAGCAGCCCGCGACAGGGGGGCTATGGCTACACCTTC.

The chain is built from TRBV11-3 and TRBJ2-7, with a tentative D call TRBD2 (5 bases). This CDR3 spans 13 amino acids. The V end lost 4 bases, the J end lost 2 bases, and 9 bases lay between the germline ends. Looked up from germline, CDR1 is SGHNT and CDR2 is YENEEA. CDR3 amino acids: CASSWEWTYEQYF. DNA for the CDR3: TGTGCCAGCAGCTGGGAGTGGACCTACGAGCAGTACTTC.